The 3 T cell receptor beta chains in this list originate from one sample, sequenced in a study of cytomegalovirus exposure and HLA in healthy donors. The primer mix had 60 Vbeta and 13 Jbeta primers. Profiling relied on immunoSEQ multiplex PCR, and the TCRdb table lists in-frame clones only, not all of them. Seen here are 150,000 to 250,000 clones, around 83% observed once, and the top ten hold 6.5%. Source material: PBMCs. The receptors here all came from a woman in her 50s in good health and CMV-seropositive.

The chain links TRBV28 to TRBJ1-2; a weak D match, TRBD1 (6 bases). V shed 1 base and J shed 4 bases, with 10 bases lying between them. Looked up from germline, CDR1 is MDHEN and CDR2 is SYDVKM. The CDR3 extends over 14 amino acids. The CDR3 spells CASSLSGQIYGYTF. The CDR3 DNA sequence: TGTGCCAGCAGTTTATCAGGACAGATCTATGGCTACACCTTC.

This clone showed up just a few times. The rearrangement links TRBV5-1 to TRBJ2-3; 7 bases map to TRBD1. V dropped 9 bases and J dropped 4; count of bases not matched to a gene: 8. Germline CDR1 and CDR2: SGHRS and YFSETQ. The CDR3 is 13 residues long. CDR3 amino acids: CATGKGASDTQYF. DNA for the CDR3: TGCGCCACCGGTAAGGGGGCGTCAGATACGCAGTATTTT.

The chain employs TRBV5-1 and TRBJ2-7, with TRBD1 identical over 7 bases. This CDR3 region has 15 residues. CDR1 and CDR2 from the germline V gene are SGHRS and YFSETQ. The V and J ends lost 3 bases and 4 bases, in that order; junction bases with no gene match: 10. The CDR3 reads CASSYRQGLGYEQYF. As DNA, the CDR3 is TGCGCCAGCAGCTACCGACAGGGATTAGGTTACGAGCAGTACTTC. The full variable domain, its missing parts supplied by reference TRBV5-1 and TRBJ2-7, is KAGVTQTPRYLIKTRGQQVTLSCSPISGHRSVSWYQQTPGQGLQFLFEYFSETQRNKGNFPGRFSGRQFSNSRSEMNVSTLELGDSALYLCASSYRQGLGYEQYFGPGTRLTVT.